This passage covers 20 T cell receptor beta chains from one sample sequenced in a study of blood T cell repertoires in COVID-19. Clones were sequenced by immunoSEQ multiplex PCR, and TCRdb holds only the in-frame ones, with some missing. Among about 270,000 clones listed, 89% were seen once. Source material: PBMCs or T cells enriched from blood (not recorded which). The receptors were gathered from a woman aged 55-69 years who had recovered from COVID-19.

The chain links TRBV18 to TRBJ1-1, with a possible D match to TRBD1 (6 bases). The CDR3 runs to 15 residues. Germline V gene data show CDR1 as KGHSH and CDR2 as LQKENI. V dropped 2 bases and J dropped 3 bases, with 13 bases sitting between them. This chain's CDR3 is CASSPEGDIYTEAFF. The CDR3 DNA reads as TGTGCCAGCTCACCAGAAGGGGACATATACACTGAAGCTTTCTTT.

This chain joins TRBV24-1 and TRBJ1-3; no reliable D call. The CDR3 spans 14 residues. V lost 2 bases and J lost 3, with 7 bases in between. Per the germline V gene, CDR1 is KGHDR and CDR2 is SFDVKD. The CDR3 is CATSDSRGGNTIYF. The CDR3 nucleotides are TGTGCCACCAGTGATTCCCGGGGTGGAAACACCATATATTTT.

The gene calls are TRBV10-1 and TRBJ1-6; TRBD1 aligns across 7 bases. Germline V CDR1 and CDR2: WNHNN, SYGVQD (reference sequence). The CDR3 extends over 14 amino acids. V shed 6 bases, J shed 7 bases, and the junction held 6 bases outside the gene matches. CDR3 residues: CASSATGMNSPLHF. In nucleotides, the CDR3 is TGCGCCAGCAGCGCGACAGGGATGAATTCACCCCTCCACTTT.

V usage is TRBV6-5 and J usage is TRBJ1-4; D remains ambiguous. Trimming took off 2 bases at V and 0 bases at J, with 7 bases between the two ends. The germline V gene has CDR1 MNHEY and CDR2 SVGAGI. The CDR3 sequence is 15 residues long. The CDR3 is CASSYGGATNEKLFF. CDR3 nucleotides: TGTGCCAGCAGTTACGGCGGTGCAACTAATGAAAAACTGTTTTTT.

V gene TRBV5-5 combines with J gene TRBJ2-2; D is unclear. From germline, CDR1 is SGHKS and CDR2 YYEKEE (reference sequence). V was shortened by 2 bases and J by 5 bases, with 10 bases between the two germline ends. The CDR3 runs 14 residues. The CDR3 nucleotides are TGTGCCAGCAGCTTCCAGACCGGGACCGGGGAGCTGTTTTTT. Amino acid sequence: CASSFQTGTGELFF.

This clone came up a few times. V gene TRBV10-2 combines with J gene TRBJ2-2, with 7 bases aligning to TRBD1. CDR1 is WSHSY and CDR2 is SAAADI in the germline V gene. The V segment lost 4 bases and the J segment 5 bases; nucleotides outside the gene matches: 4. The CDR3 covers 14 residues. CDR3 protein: CASSVQGWTGELFF. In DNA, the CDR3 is TGCGCCAGCAGTGTACAGGGGTGGACCGGGGAGCTGTTTTTT.

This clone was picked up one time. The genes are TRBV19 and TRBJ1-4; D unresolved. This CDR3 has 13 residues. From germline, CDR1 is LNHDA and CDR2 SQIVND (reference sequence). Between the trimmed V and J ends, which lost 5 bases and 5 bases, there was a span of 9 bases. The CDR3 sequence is CASSGSANEKLFF. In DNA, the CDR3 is TGTGCCAGTAGTGGGTCAGCGAATGAAAAACTGTTTTTT.

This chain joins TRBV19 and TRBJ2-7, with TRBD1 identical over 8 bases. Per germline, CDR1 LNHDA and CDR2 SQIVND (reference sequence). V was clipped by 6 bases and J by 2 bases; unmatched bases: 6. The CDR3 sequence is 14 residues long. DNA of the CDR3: TGTGCCAGTAGCAAGACAGGGGTCCCCTACGAGCAGTACTTC. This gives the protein CASSKTGVPYEQYF.

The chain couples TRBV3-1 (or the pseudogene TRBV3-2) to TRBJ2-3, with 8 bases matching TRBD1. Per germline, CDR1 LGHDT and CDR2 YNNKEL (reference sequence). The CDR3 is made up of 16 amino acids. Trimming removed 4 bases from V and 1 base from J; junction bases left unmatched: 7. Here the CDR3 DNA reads TGTGCCAGCAGCCCCGGACAGGGCCCTGGCACAGATACGCAGTATTTT. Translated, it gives CASSPGQGPGTDTQYF.

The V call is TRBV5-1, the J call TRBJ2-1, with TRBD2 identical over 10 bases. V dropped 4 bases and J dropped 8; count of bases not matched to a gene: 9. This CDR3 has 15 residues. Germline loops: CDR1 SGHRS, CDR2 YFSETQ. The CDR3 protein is CASSRASGSLDEQFF. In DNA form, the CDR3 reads TGCGCCAGCAGCCGAGCTAGCGGGAGCCTGGATGAGCAGTTCTTC.

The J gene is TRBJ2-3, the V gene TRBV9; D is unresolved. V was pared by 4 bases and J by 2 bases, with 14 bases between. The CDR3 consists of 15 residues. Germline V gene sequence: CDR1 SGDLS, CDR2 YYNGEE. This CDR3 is CASSFSTTVTDTQYF. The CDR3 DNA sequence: TGTGCCAGCAGCTTCTCTACTACCGTCACAGATACGCAGTATTTT.

The CDR3 DNA reads TGTGCCAGCAGCTTAACGGGACAGGGGAATCAGCCCCAGCATTTT. It codes for CASSLTGQGNQPQHF. The chain combines TRBV7-3 with TRBJ1-5; TRBD1 aligns across 10 bases. The CDR3 is made up of 15 amino acids. V was clipped by 0 bases and J by 4 bases; unmatched bases: 0. Germline assignment: CDR1 SGHTA and CDR2 FQGTGA.

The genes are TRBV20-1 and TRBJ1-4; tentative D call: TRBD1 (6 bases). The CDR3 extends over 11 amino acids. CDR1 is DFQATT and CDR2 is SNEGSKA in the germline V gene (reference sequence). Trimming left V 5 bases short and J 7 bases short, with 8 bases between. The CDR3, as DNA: TGCAGTGCTGCGGACAGTGAAAAACTGTTTTTT. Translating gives CSAADSEKLFF.

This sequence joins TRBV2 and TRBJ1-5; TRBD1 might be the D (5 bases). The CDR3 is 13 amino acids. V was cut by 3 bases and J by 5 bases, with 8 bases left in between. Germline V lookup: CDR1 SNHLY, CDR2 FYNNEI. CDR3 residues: CASSEGLDQPQHF. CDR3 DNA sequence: TGTGCCAGCAGTGAGGGACTTGATCAGCCCCAGCATTTT.

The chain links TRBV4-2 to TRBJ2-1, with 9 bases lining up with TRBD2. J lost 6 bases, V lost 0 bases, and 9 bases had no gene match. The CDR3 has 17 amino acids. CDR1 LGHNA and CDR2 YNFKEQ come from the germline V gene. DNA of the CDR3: TGTGCCAGCAGCCAAGATCCCTTAGGTAGCGGGGGCAATGAGCAGTTCTTC. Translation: CASSQDPLGSGGNEQFF.

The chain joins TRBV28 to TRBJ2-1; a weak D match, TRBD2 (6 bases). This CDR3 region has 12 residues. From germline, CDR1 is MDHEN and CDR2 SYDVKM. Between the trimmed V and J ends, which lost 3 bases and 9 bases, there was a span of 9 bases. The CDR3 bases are TGTGCCAGCAGTTTGGGGCGGGGTGAGCAGTTCTTC. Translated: CASSLGRGEQFF.

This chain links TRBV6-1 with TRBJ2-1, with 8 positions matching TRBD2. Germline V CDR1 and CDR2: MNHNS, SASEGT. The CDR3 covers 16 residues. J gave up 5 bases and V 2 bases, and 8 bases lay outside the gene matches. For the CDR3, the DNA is TGTGCCAGCAGTGAACTCGAAACTAGCGGCCACAATGAGCAGTTCTTC. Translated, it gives CASSELETSGHNEQFF.

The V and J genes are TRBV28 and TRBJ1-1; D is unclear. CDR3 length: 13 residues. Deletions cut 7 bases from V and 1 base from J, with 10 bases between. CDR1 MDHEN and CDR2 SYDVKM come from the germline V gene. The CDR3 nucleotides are TGTGCCAGCATCAGCCACAGGAACACTGAAGCTTTCTTT. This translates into CASISHRNTEAFF. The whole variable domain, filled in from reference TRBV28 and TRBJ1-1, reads DVKVTQSSRYLVKRTGEKVFLECVQDMDHENMFWYRQDPGLGLRLIYFSYDVKMKEKGDIPEGYSVSREKKERFSLILESASTNQTSMYLCASISHRNTEAFFGQGTRLTVV.

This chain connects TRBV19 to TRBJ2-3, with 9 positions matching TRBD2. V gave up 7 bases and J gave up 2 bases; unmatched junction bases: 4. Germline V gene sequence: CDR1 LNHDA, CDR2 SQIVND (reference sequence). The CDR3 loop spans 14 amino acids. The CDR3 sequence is CASTPSGNTDTQYF. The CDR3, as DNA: TGTGCCAGTACCCCTAGCGGGAACACAGATACGCAGTATTTT.

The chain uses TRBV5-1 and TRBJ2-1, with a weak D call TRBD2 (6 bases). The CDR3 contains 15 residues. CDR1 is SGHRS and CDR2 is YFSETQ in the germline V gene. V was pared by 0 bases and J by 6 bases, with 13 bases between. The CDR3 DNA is TGCGCCAGCAGCTTGGCCGGAGGGTTTGTCAATGAGCAGTTCTTC. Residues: CASSLAGGFVNEQFF.